A few counts support the clone carrying this TCR beta chain. Its antigen is as yet unknown. This sample stems from a study of cytotoxic CD8 clonotypes in ibrutinib-treated CLL. The wider study: Responses comprised about 25 partial and 2 complete; at median about 71 months, 14 remained remitted and some 12 progressed. General study results and limits: The times at which samples were taken varied between sustained-remission and progressing patients. Treatment saw public clonotypes, which were uncommon, either contract or stay stable.

For TCR beta libraries, 1.5 to 2 micrograms of genomic DNA were obtained from cryopreserved PBMCs. Profiling relied on immunoSEQ multiplex PCR, and the TCRdb table lists in-frame clones only, not all of them. Altogether around 160,000 clones are present, around nine tenths being singletons, with the ten largest covering roughly 3%. CDR1 and CDR2 from the germline V gene are KGHSH and LQKENI. V shed 1 base and J shed 3 bases, with 15 bases lying between them. The CDR3 is 16 amino acids. The gene calls are TRBV18 and TRBJ1-2; possibly TRBD1 for D (6 bases). The sequencing here drew on PBMCs, taken at disease progression, from a patient treated with ibrutinib. This TCR came from a human donor with chronic lymphocytic leukemia. The CDR3 sequence: CASSPQLGARDYGYTF. CDR3 nucleotide sequence: TGTGCCAGCTCACCACAATTGGGGGCGCGTGACTATGGCTACACCTTC.